Included here is one T cell receptor (beta chain) sequence, with context. The sample is drawn from a study of control samples from healthy donors and cancer patients. There are 17 residues in the CDR3. Trimming pared 0 bases from V and 7 bases from J, leaving 22 bases between. Looked up from germline, CDR1 is MGHRA and CDR2 is YSYEKL. Profiled with immunoSEQ multiplex PCR; TCRdb holds only in-frame clones, not every one. The sample contains about 39,000 clones, about four fifths of which appear only once. Sequenced input: PBMCs. The receptor was isolated from a woman between 55 and 75 years old with lung cancer. The rearrangement joins TRBV4-1 to TRBJ2-7; tentatively, D is TRBD2 (6 bases). CDR3 coding DNA: TGCGCCAGCAGCCAAGATACATCGGGTGGGCCTCGGGGGGAGCAGTACTTC. Its protein product is CASSQDTSGGPRGEQYF.